The 17 T cell receptor beta chains below were found in one sample sequenced in a study of blood T cell repertoires in COVID-19. This table comes from immunoSEQ multiplex PCR, and its TCRdb copy is limited to in-frame clones, with some not included. There are more than 120,000 clones in the sample; 88% occur only once, and about 28% lies in the top ten. The sample comprised peripheral blood. The receptors shown here come from a human donor in a cohort sampled during active COVID-19.

J is TRBJ1-5 and V is TRBV20-1, with 7 bases identical to TRBD1. This CDR3 is 15 amino acids long. Trimming removed 3 bases from V and 6 bases from J; junction bases left unmatched: 11. Germline V gene data show CDR1 as DFQATT and CDR2 as SNEGSKA (reference sequence). The CDR3 region has the DNA TGCAGTGCTAGTCCCCCGGACAGGCAGGGTCAGCCCCAGCATTTT. Protein product: CSASPPDRQGQPQHF.

This sequence joins TRBV7-9 and TRBJ1-3; D might be TRBD1 (5 bases). CDR3 length: 14 residues. The ends were cut back, 5 bases at V and 5 bases at J, with 13 bases in the middle. In germline, CDR1 is SEHNR, CDR2 FQNEAQ (reference sequence). CDR3 bases: TGTGCCAGCAGCCCCCCTGTGGACAGAAACACCATATATTTT. Protein: CASSPPVDRNTIYF.

J is TRBJ1-5 and V is TRBV15; TRBD1 agrees at 7 bases. CDR3 length: 17 residues. Germline-derived CDR1 and CDR2 are LNHNV and YYDKDF (reference sequence). Losses at the gene ends were 5 bases for V and 1 base for J; bases not matched to a gene: 11. CDR3 DNA sequence: TGTGCCACCAGCCCGACCATACAGGGGTTAAGCAATCAGCCCCAGCATTTT. This encodes CATSPTIQGLSNQPQHF.

The chain couples TRBV4-1 to TRBJ1-3; the D is unclear. From germline, CDR1 is MGHRA and CDR2 YSYEKL. The CDR3 extends over 16 amino acids. V lost 2 bases and J 0 bases, leaving 11 bases between the germline ends. CDR3 nucleotides: TGCGCCAGCAGCCAAAACAGCATTATCTCTGGAAACACCATATATTTT. Amino acids: CASSQNSIISGNTIYF.

This clone was seen a single time. This sequence joins TRBV19 and TRBJ1-5; 7 bases map to TRBD1. V lost 7 bases and J lost 0; bases outside the gene matches: 12. Germline V gene lookup returns CDR1 LNHDA and CDR2 SQIVND (reference sequence). The length of the CDR3 is 17 residues. CDR3 region: CASTPRQGISSNQPQHF. Here the CDR3 DNA reads TGTGCCAGTACCCCTCGACAGGGAATATCTAGCAATCAGCCCCAGCATTTT.

This chain joins TRBV18 and TRBJ2-3; TRBD2 might be the D (6 bases). The CDR3 contains 15 residues. Trimming took 2 bases from V and 5 from J, leaving 14 bases between them. Germline V gene lookup returns CDR1 KGHSH and CDR2 LQKENI. The CDR3 region is CASSPTPAGRDTQYF. CDR3 nucleotide sequence: TGTGCCAGCTCACCAACCCCTGCGGGGAGAGATACGCAGTATTTT.

The V call is TRBV13, the J call TRBJ2-7, with D possibly matching TRBD1 (6 bases). Germline V gene sequence: CDR1 PRHDT, CDR2 FYEKMQ (reference sequence). The germline V and J ends were trimmed by 5 bases and 6 bases, with 11 bases remaining between them. This CDR3 has 12 residues. CDR3 residues: CASSVQGFEQYF. Written as DNA, the CDR3 is TGTGCCAGCAGCGTACAGGGTTTCGAGCAGTACTTC.

The J gene is TRBJ1-3, the V gene TRBV7-2, with D possibly being TRBD1 (6 bases). The CDR3 is made up of 13 amino acids. The V end lost 6 bases, the J end lost 7 bases, and 13 bases lay between the germline ends. Germline V gene data show CDR1 as SGHTA and CDR2 as FQGNSA. The CDR3 coding sequence is TGTGCCAGCAGTCAGGGGCAGTGGAACACCATATATTTT. Translating gives CASSQGQWNTIYF.

The chain has TRBV5-4 and TRBJ2-6; the D is unclear. Trimming cost V 4 bases and J 2 bases, with 10 bases left between them. The germline gives CDR1 SGHNT, CDR2 YYREEE (reference sequence). The CDR3 has 15 residues. The CDR3 region has the DNA TGTGCCAGCAGCGCTGGCATTCCTGGGGCCAACGTCCTGACTTTC. Encoded protein: CASSAGIPGANVLTF.

The rearrangement links TRBV5-4 to TRBJ2-7; 8 bases line up with TRBD2. The CDR3 length is 16 residues. Trimming at V came to 4 bases and at J to 3 bases, leaving 12 bases not matched to a gene. Germline V gives CDR1 SGHNT, CDR2 YYREEE (reference sequence). The CDR3 nucleotides read TGTGCCAGCAGCCCAGGATCTAGCGGGCTATACTACGAGCAGTACTTC. Translation: CASSPGSSGLYYEQYF.

The chain combines TRBV19 with TRBJ1-2, with D possibly being TRBD1 (6 bases). Trimming took 7 bases from V and 1 from J, leaving 13 bases between them. Per germline, CDR1 LNHDA and CDR2 SQIVND (reference sequence). The CDR3 has 14 amino acids. The CDR3 loop reads CASNPTGLNYGYTF. DNA for the CDR3: TGTGCCAGTAATCCAACAGGGCTTAACTATGGCTACACCTTC.

The chain has TRBV7-9 and TRBJ1-1; D remains ambiguous. Germline V lookup: CDR1 SEHNR, CDR2 FQNEAQ (reference sequence). Trimming cost V 1 base and J 2 bases, with 8 bases left between them. This CDR3 is 14 amino acids long. CDR3 DNA: TGTGCCAGCAGCTTAGATTTCAGAAACACTGAAGCTTTCTTT. Protein sequence: CASSLDFRNTEAFF. Based on the CDR3 plus reference TRBV7-9 and TRBJ1-1, the full variable domain is DTGVSQNPRHKITKRGQNVTFRCDPISEHNRLYWYRQTLGQGPEFLTYFQNEAQLEKSRLLSDRFSAERPKGSFSTLEIQRTEQGDSAMYLCASSLDFRNTEAFFGQGTRLTVV.

The chain uses TRBV19 and TRBJ2-1, with TRBD2 matching 13 bases. This CDR3 is 17 amino acids long. Germline CDR1 reads LNHDA; CDR2 reads SQIVND (reference sequence). V dropped 5 bases and J dropped 8; count of bases not matched to a gene: 12. The CDR3 nucleotides are TGTGCCAGTAGTTCTAGACTAGCGGGGGGTCCTAGGTATGAGCAGTTCTTC. This codes for CASSSRLAGGPRYEQFF.

This clone was counted a few times. The rearrangement joins TRBV18 to TRBJ1-1; TRBD1 agrees at 8 bases. Losses at the gene ends were 5 bases for V and 1 base for J; bases not matched to a gene: 12. The CDR3 runs 17 residues. Germline V gene data show CDR1 as KGHSH and CDR2 as LQKENI. The CDR3 sequence: CASSAIGTGPGNTEAFF. CDR3 DNA: TGTGCCAGCTCAGCAATCGGGACAGGCCCTGGGAACACTGAAGCTTTCTTT.

The chain uses TRBV2 and TRBJ1-4, with a tentative D call TRBD1 (5 bases). Germline-derived CDR1 and CDR2 are SNHLY and FYNNEI. The CDR3 totals 15 residues. Trimming pared 4 bases from V and 8 bases from J, leaving 17 bases between. CDR3 amino acids: CASSGAGLQREKLFF. CDR3 coding DNA: TGTGCCAGCAGTGGGGCAGGGTTACAACGGGAAAAACTGTTTTTT.

V is TRBV5-1 and J is TRBJ1-4; D not certain. The CDR3 is made up of 14 amino acids. Germline V gene data show CDR1 as SGHRS and CDR2 as YFSETQ. The V and J ends lost 4 bases and 4 bases respectively, with 11 bases between them. CDR3 sequence: CASSPGYSNEKLFF. The DNA for the CDR3 is TGCGCCAGCAGCCCGGGTTATAGTAATGAAAAACTGTTTTTT.

The chain couples TRBV13 to TRBJ1-2; no firm D call. Per germline, CDR1 PRHDT and CDR2 FYEKMQ (reference sequence). The CDR3 covers 20 residues. Trimming removed 5 bases from V and 1 base from J, with 29 bases in between. CDR3 protein: CASSPISLRFVGEDNYGYTF. Written as DNA, the CDR3 is TGTGCCAGCAGCCCCATCTCCCTCCGATTTGTGGGTGAGGATAACTATGGCTACACCTTC.